This T cell receptor beta chain was identified in a study of spatial heterogeneity in lung cancer. General study points: The estimated TCR-seq coverage of tumor T cells amounted to roughly 6.7% when looking at alpha chains and less than 15% when looking at beta chains. Tumor mutation counts were tracked by expanded intratumoral alpha and beta TCR counts.

This clonotype was picked up many times. What it recognizes is unknown. Every cDNA TCR molecule received its own unique molecular identifier. TCRdb re-analysed the 5' RACE reads in MiXCR, keeping a single row per CDR3 protein. The sample holds over 15,000 distinct CDR3 sequences, 5.5% to 6% seen once. The time point was: sample taken at primary tumor resection. Patients with untreated early-stage non-small cell lung cancer, numbering some 72, were the donors. Researchers sequenced whole RNA taken from tumor, nontumor lung or frozen PBMC without sorting. Trimming took 2 bases from V and 1 from J, leaving 10 bases between them. This CDR3 region has 14 residues. Germline CDR1 and CDR2: GTSNPN and SVGIG (reference sequence).

The chain has TRBV30 and TRBJ2-3; D gene uncertain. The sample consisted of lung tumor tissue, taken at surgery. This receptor was identified in a female donor with early-stage non-small cell lung cancer. CDR3 sequence reads: CAWSYPGGTDTQYF. The CDR3 coding sequence is TGTGCCTGGAGTTATCCTGGCGGCACAGATACGCAGTATTTT.